This passage covers 16 T cell receptor beta chains from one sample sequenced in a study of blood T cell repertoires in COVID-19. TCRdb keeps only in-frame clones here, not all; method: immunoSEQ multiplex PCR. The data contain around 60,000 clones, about 83% of them seen just once; the ten biggest clones take up 3.5%. The source material was peripheral blood. The receptor set was obtained from a woman of 80 years or more with acute or convalescent COVID-19.

The chain recombines TRBV12-3 or TRBV12-4 with TRBJ1-2, with a weak D call TRBD1 (5 bases). V lost 7 bases and J lost 4, with 13 bases in between. CDR3 length equals 13 residues. The CDR3 DNA sequence: TGTGCCAGCACCCCCGGGGGTATCTATGGCTACACCTTC. It translates to CASTPGGIYGYTF.

V gene TRBV4-3 combines with J gene TRBJ2-3; 7 nucleotides match TRBD1. Germline CDR1 LGHNA, CDR2 YSLEER. The CDR3 is 15 amino acids. Trimming removed 0 bases from V and 2 bases from J; junction bases left unmatched: 2. The DNA of the CDR3 is TGCGCCAGCAGCCAAGACGGGACAGACACAGATACGCAGTATTTT. This codes for CASSQDGTDTDTQYF.

The CDR3: CASSFQTRVANEQYF. CDR3 coding DNA: TGTGCCAGCAGTTTCCAAACTAGAGTGGCTAACGAGCAGTACTTC. V gene TRBV28 combines with J gene TRBJ2-7; D may be TRBD2 (5 bases). V lost 3 bases, J lost 5 bases, and 17 bases lay in between. This CDR3 contains 15 residues. Germline assignment: CDR1 MDHEN and CDR2 SYDVKM.

The rearrangement uses TRBV30 and TRBJ2-3, with TRBD2 matching over 9 bases. CDR3 length equals 14 residues. V shed 7 bases, J shed 3 bases, and the junction held 8 bases outside the gene matches. Per the germline V gene, CDR1 is GTSNPN and CDR2 is SVGIG (reference sequence). Here the CDR3 DNA reads TGTGCCTTTGTACGACTAGCGGTAACAGATACGCAGTATTTT. It encodes CAFVRLAVTDTQYF.

This chain joins TRBV9 and TRBJ2-3; maybe TRBD2 (5 bases). The CDR3 has 15 amino acids. The V end lost 0 bases, the J end lost 1 base, and 9 bases lay between the germline ends. The V gene's germline CDR1 is SGDLS and CDR2 YYNGEE. CDR3 in amino acids: CASSVVAAGTDTQYF. The CDR3 DNA reads TGTGCCAGCAGCGTAGTGGCAGCGGGCACAGATACGCAGTATTTT.

This clone was observed a single time. V usage is TRBV5-5 and J usage is TRBJ1-5; 12 nucleotides agree with TRBD1. From germline, CDR1 is SGHKS and CDR2 YYEKEE (reference sequence). V lost 4 bases to trimming and J lost 2 bases; unmatched junction nucleotides: 7. CDR3 length: 17 residues. The CDR3 protein is CASSGGQGASGNQPQHF. The CDR3 DNA follows: TGTGCCAGCAGCGGGGGACAGGGGGCGTCTGGCAATCAGCCCCAGCATTTT.

V is TRBV21-1 and J is TRBJ2-7; the table calls TRBD1, which could not be checked here. TRBV21-1 is described as a pseudogene. The length of the CDR3 is 13 residues. In DNA form, the CDR3 reads TGTGCCGGAGGGACAGGTAGCTCCTACGAGCAGTACTTC. It specifies CAGGTGSSYEQYF.

The chain recombines TRBV30 with TRBJ1-4; 7 bases align to TRBD1. V shed 5 bases and J 8 bases; nucleotides not matched to a gene: 8. Germline assignment: CDR1 GTSNPN and CDR2 SVGIG (reference sequence). This CDR3 comprises 13 residues. The DNA for the CDR3 is TGTGCCTGGTGGGGACAGCCAGAAGAAAAACTGTTTTTT. It yields the protein CAWWGQPEEKLFF.

This clone was seen a single time. The chain recombines TRBV7-2 with TRBJ1-6; D may be TRBD1 (6 bases). V lost 1 base and J 10 bases, leaving 17 bases between the germline ends. This CDR3 is built from 16 residues. Germline lookup yields CDR1 SGHTA and CDR2 FQGNSA. The CDR3 DNA sequence: TGTGCCAGCAGCTTAGTTGTGGGACAACCCCCCTCACCCCTCCACTTT. It translates to CASSLVVGQPPSPLHF.

V usage is TRBV7-2 and J usage is TRBJ2-7; 9 positions match TRBD1. There are 16 residues in the CDR3. V dropped 1 base and J dropped 1; count of bases not matched to a gene: 5. Germline V gene lookup returns CDR1 SGHTA and CDR2 FQGNSA. CDR3 DNA: TGTGCCAGCAGCTTAGGGGGGACAGGGAAATCCTACGAGCAGTACTTC. Translation: CASSLGGTGKSYEQYF.

This sequence joins TRBV29-1 and TRBJ2-3, with D perhaps TRBD1 (6 bases). With 6 bases removed from V and 2 bases from J, the gap between germline ends came to 12 bases. This CDR3 is built from 13 residues. The germline gives CDR1 SQVTM, CDR2 ANQGSEA. The CDR3 nucleotides are TGCAGCGTGAGGAACAGGGCCACAGATACGCAGTATTTT. This sequence encodes CSVRNRATDTQYF.

The J gene is TRBJ2-7, the V gene TRBV5-6; the match to TRBD1 covers 7 bases. J lost 2 bases, V lost 4 bases, and 6 bases had no gene match. The CDR3 consists of 14 residues. Germline V gives CDR1 SGHDT, CDR2 YYEEEE. CDR3 protein: CASSTTGAAYEQYF. The CDR3 DNA is TGTGCCAGCAGCACCACAGGGGCGGCCTACGAGCAGTACTTC.

This clone was seen a few times. This chain uses TRBV27 with TRBJ2-2; maybe TRBD1 (6 bases). Deletions cut 3 bases from V and 12 bases from J, with 11 bases between. The CDR3 loop spans 12 amino acids. Germline V CDR1 and CDR2: MNHEY, SMNVEV (reference sequence). CDR3 residues: CASSLRQGQLFF. CDR3 in DNA: TGTGCCAGCAGTTTGAGGCAGGGGCAGCTGTTTTTT.

The rearrangement joins TRBV18 to TRBJ2-5; the D gene is possibly TRBD2 (6 bases). The CDR3 spans 15 residues. V gave up 0 bases and J gave up 1 base, with 9 bases separating them. CDR1 KGHSH and CDR2 LQKENI come from the germline V gene. CDR3 bases: TGTGCCAGCTCACCACCTGGGACTGCCCAAGAGACCCAGTACTTC. This gives the protein CASSPPGTAQETQYF.

V gene TRBV5-1 combines with J gene TRBJ1-2, with D perhaps matching TRBD1 (5 bases). CDR3 size: 13 residues. Germline V lookup: CDR1 SGHRS, CDR2 YFSETQ. Trimming removed 4 bases at V and 2 bases at J, with 9 bases between. The CDR3 coding sequence is TGCGCCAGCAGCCGGGGGTCCAACTATGGCTACACCTTC. Translated: CASSRGSNYGYTF.

The CDR3 coding sequence is TGTGCCAGCAGCTGGGGGGTTGGGGATACGGAAGAGCAGTACTTC. This sequence encodes CASSWGVGDTEEQYF. The V call is TRBV5-6, the J call TRBJ2-7, with D possibly TRBD2 on 6 matching bases. The V end lost 3 bases, the J end lost 7 bases, and 20 bases lay between the germline ends. CDR3 length: 15 amino acids. Germline CDR1 reads SGHDT; CDR2 reads YYEEEE.